Below are 15 T cell receptor beta chains sequenced from a single sample in a study of blood T cell repertoires in COVID-19. The repertoire was sequenced with immunoSEQ multiplex PCR; TCRdb's copy has only in-frame clones and lacks some. The repertoire holds fewer than 200,000 clones, with 74% as singletons. Sequencing used peripheral blood. The receptor source for this set is an elderly woman with acute or convalescent COVID-19.

V and J are TRBV30 and TRBJ1-5, with D uncertain. The germline V gene encodes CDR1 GTSNPN and CDR2 SVGIG (reference sequence). The CDR3 covers 15 residues. V lost 2 bases and J lost 0, with 11 bases in between. CDR3 bases: TGTGCCTGGAGTCCAGACACTTATAGCAATCAGCCCCAGCATTTT. Protein product: CAWSPDTYSNQPQHF.

This chain uses TRBV19 with TRBJ2-1; 7 bases line up with TRBD2. Germline V lookup: CDR1 LNHDA, CDR2 SQIVND (reference sequence). The CDR3 totals 16 residues. V lost 5 bases, J lost 4 bases, and 11 bases stayed unmatched. The CDR3: CASSSGGSLVYNEQFF. The DNA for the CDR3 is TGTGCCAGTAGTTCGGGCGGGAGTCTCGTATACAATGAGCAGTTCTTC.

The CDR3 here is CAWSAGGEQPQHF. DNA of the CDR3: TGTGCCTGGAGTGCAGGGGGCGAACAGCCCCAGCATTTT. The chain is built from TRBV30 and TRBJ1-5; TRBD1 aligns across 8 bases. The germline V gene encodes CDR1 GTSNPN and CDR2 SVGIG (reference sequence). There are 13 residues in the CDR3. The V and J ends lost 1 base and 7 bases, in that order; junction bases with no gene match: 3. The full variable domain, in which reference TRBV30 and TRBJ1-5 provide the parts outside the CDR3, is SQTIHQWPATLVQPVGSPLSLECTVEGTSNPNLYWYRQAAGRGLQLLFYSVGIGQISSEVPQNLSASRPQDRQFILSSKKLLLSDSGFYLCAWSAGGEQPQHFGDGTRLSIL.

The V call is TRBV4-2, the J call TRBJ2-1; TRBD1 might be the D (6 bases). V was cut by 1 base and J by 4 bases, with 11 bases left in between. The CDR3 is 15 amino acids. Germline lookup yields CDR1 LGHNA and CDR2 YNFKEQ. The CDR3 DNA reads TGTGCCAGCAGCCAAGGGACGGGACAATACAATGAGCAGTTCTTC. It encodes CASSQGTGQYNEQFF.

The chain is built from TRBV3-1 (or the pseudogene TRBV3-2) and TRBJ2-7, with TRBD2 matching over 8 bases. Germline-derived CDR1 and CDR2 are LGHDT and YNNKEL (reference sequence). The CDR3 covers 19 residues. Unmatched junction bases numbered 13, after V lost 0 bases and J lost 0 bases. CDR3 amino acids: CASSQDFASGPTRSYEQYF. The CDR3 region has the DNA TGTGCCAGCAGCCAAGACTTCGCTAGCGGGCCTACGCGCTCCTACGAGCAGTACTTC.

This chain joins TRBV11-1 and TRBJ2-3, with 12 bases that match TRBD2. Germline V gene data show CDR1 as SGHAT and CDR2 as FQDESV (reference sequence). V lost 3 bases, J lost 3 bases, and 4 bases stayed unmatched. The CDR3 totals 16 residues. The CDR3 loop reads CASSFRLAGATDTQYF. The CDR3 region has the DNA TGTGCCAGCAGCTTTCGACTAGCGGGAGCGACAGATACGCAGTATTTT.

The chain links TRBV30 to TRBJ1-4; D is undetermined. V shed 0 bases and J shed 8 bases, with 10 bases lying between them. The CDR3 runs 13 residues. Germline CDR1 reads GTSNPN; CDR2 reads SVGIG (reference sequence). CDR3 in DNA: TGTGCCTGGAGTGTACAAGGCAGGGAAAAACTGTTTTTT. Translation: CAWSVQGREKLFF.

The CDR3 protein is CAWNSGGANIQYF. Here the CDR3 DNA reads TGTGCCTGGAACTCAGGGGGCGCGAACATTCAGTACTTC. The V call is TRBV30, the J call TRBJ2-4; the match to TRBD1 covers 8 bases. The V gene end was trimmed by 4 bases and the J gene end by 7 bases; junction bases not matched to a gene: 6. CDR3 length equals 13 residues. The germline V gene encodes CDR1 GTSNPN and CDR2 SVGIG (reference sequence). Drawing the rest from reference TRBV30 and TRBJ2-4, the complete variable domain is SQTIHQWPATLVQPVGSPLSLECTVEGTSNPNLYWYRQAAGRGLQLLFYSVGIGQISSEVPQNLSASRPQDRQFILSSKKLLLSDSGFYLCAWNSGGANIQYFGAGTRLSVL.

J is TRBJ2-3 and V is TRBV28; 12 bases map to TRBD2. The length of the CDR3 is 16 residues. Germline CDR1 and CDR2: MDHEN and SYDVKM. J lost 6 bases, V lost 6 bases, and 10 bases had no gene match. This chain's CDR3 is CASSPPLAGGPDTQYF. In DNA, the CDR3 is TGTGCCAGCAGCCCCCCCCTAGCGGGAGGGCCGGATACGCAGTATTTT. The full variable domain, its missing parts supplied by reference TRBV28 and TRBJ2-3, is DVKVTQSSRYLVKRTGEKVFLECVQDMDHENMFWYRQDPGLGLRLIYFSYDVKMKEKGDIPEGYSVSREKKERFSLILESASTNQTSMYLCASSPPLAGGPDTQYFGPGTRLTVL.

The CDR3 sequence: CASSPPGQATEAFF. In DNA form, the CDR3 reads TGTGCCAGCTCCCCGCCGGGACAGGCCACTGAAGCTTTCTTT. This chain uses TRBV18 with TRBJ1-1; 8 bases fit TRBD1. The CDR3 consists of 14 residues. The germline V gene has CDR1 KGHSH and CDR2 LQKENI. Trimming at V came to 6 bases and at J to 4 bases, leaving 7 bases not matched to a gene.

V and J are TRBV5-1 and TRBJ1-6; 7 nucleotides line up with TRBD1. Looked up from germline, CDR1 is SGHRS and CDR2 is YFSETQ. With V trimmed by 4 bases and J by 6 bases, 4 bases remained unmatched. The CDR3 is 14 amino acids. CDR3 bases: TGCGCCAGCAGCCACGGACAGGCTAATTCACCCCTCCACTTT. This gives the protein CASSHGQANSPLHF.

This clone was counted once. This chain uses TRBV7-2 with TRBJ2-5, with a tentative D call TRBD2 (6 bases). Germline V CDR1 and CDR2: SGHTA, FQGNSA. V was clipped by 5 bases and J by 5 bases, with 12 bases between them. This CDR3 contains 13 residues. In DNA form, the CDR3 reads TGTGCCAGCAGCCAGGGACTGGGGGAGACCCAGTACTTC. Protein: CASSQGLGETQYF.

The V gene is TRBV4-1, the J gene TRBJ2-7; 7 bases fit TRBD1. Germline CDR1 is MGHRA and CDR2 is YSYEKL. This CDR3 spans 16 amino acids. V dropped 1 base and J dropped 1; count of bases not matched to a gene: 7. The CDR3 is CASSQVGGPFSYEQYF. CDR3 sequence (DNA): TGCGCCAGCAGCCAAGTAGGGGGCCCCTTTTCCTACGAGCAGTACTTC.

A single count supports this clone. The chain recombines TRBV19 with TRBJ2-1, with TRBD2 matching 11 bases. Germline CDR1 is LNHDA and CDR2 is SQIVND (reference sequence). The CDR3 has 16 residues. V lost 4 bases, J lost 5 bases, and 7 bases stayed unmatched. In DNA form, the CDR3 reads TGTGCCAGTAGTAAGCTAGCGGGAGGAACACACAATGAGCAGTTCTTC. Amino acid sequence: CASSKLAGGTHNEQFF. The variable domain in full, with the rest retrieved from reference TRBV19 and TRBJ2-1, is DGGITQSPKYLFRKEGQNVTLSCEQNLNHDAMYWYRQDPGQGLRLIYYSQIVNDFQKGDIAEGYSVSREKKESFPLTVTSAQKNPTAFYLCASSKLAGGTHNEQFFGPGTRLTVL.

The chain joins TRBV10-3 to TRBJ1-5; D remains unclear. Trimming removed 8 bases at V and 0 bases at J, with 8 bases between. This CDR3 contains 13 residues. CDR1 and CDR2 from the germline V gene are ENHRY and SYGVKD. CDR3 region: CAISRDSNQPQHF. CDR3 sequence (DNA): TGTGCCATCTCTCGAGATAGCAATCAGCCCCAGCATTTT.